The entry below describes one T cell receptor beta chain. The antigen is unknown. This sample was included in a study of shared clonotypes between healthy human individuals. Genomic DNA (from each subset) was split evenly across several immunoSEQ plates. TCRdb's table, derived via immunoSEQ multiplex PCR, lists solely in-frame clones and lacks some. The profile shows approximately 1.5 million clones, nearly 99% of them singletons. Trimming removed 6 bases from V and 2 bases from J; junction bases left unmatched: 4. The germline gives CDR1 KGHSH, CDR2 LQKENI. The CDR3 contains 14 residues. Findings and limits, study-wide: Read depth was anticipated to influence clonotype sharing among donors. With several donors compared, around 5.4% of naive CD4 clonotypes were shared. The generation probabilities recorded for non-shared clonotypes fell below those of clonotypes shared by all four donors.

This TCR was recovered from a man younger than 45 in good health. Input material: naive CD4+ T cells sorted from blood. Regarding subset: CD45RA+ positively selected. The chain is built from TRBV18 and TRBJ1-5, with 7 bases fitting TRBD1. CDR3 in amino acids: CASSYDRGNQPQHF. The CDR3 DNA is TGTGCCAGCTCTTACGACAGGGGCAATCAGCCCCAGCATTTT.